This entry is about one T cell receptor beta chain. Those enrolled, adults aged roughly 18 to 89 years, came from about two dozen US areas. Each recovered donor of Cohort 3 presented with two negative PCRs, clearance, or symptom resolution. This CDR3 has 15 amino acids. The germline gives CDR1 SGHTA, CDR2 FQGNSA. Losses at the gene ends were 3 bases for V and 5 bases for J; bases not matched to a gene: 9. This sample is drawn from a study of blood T cell repertoires in COVID-19. Study-wide context: Samples came from the United States, Italy and Spain, spanning acute and convalescent COVID-19.

Authors' analysis steps: Using reference gene primer amplification, nucleated cell counts were estimated. This table comes from immunoSEQ multiplex PCR, and its TCRdb copy is limited to in-frame clones, with some not included. That table is the source of V, J and clone size, and D and trimming were worked out from the DNA. The table lists 330,000 or so clones, about 90% of them singletons. The chain couples TRBV7-2 to TRBJ2-5, with 7 bases fitting TRBD1. The source of this sequence is a woman aged 25 to 39 who had recovered from COVID-19. Sequencing was done on a sample of PBMCs or T cells enriched from blood (not recorded which). CDR3 nucleotides: TGTGCCAGCAGCTTTCAGAGGGGGCAGGGGGAGACCCAGTACTTC. Residues: CASSFQRGQGETQYF.